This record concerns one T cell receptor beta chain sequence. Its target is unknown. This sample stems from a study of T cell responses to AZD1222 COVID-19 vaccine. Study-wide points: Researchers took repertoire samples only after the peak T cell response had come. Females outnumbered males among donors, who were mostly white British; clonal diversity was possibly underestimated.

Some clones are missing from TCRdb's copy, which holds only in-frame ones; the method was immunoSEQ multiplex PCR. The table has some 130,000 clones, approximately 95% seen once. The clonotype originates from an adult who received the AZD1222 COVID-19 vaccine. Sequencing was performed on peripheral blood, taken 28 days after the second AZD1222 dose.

The CDR3: CASSPPVRNYGYTF. CDR3 DNA sequence: TGTGCCAGCTCACCACCGGTCCGGAACTATGGCTACACCTTC. The genes are TRBV18 and TRBJ1-2; D is ambiguous. Germline loops: CDR1 KGHSH, CDR2 LQKENI. The CDR3 runs 14 residues. The V gene lost 0 bases and the J gene lost 2 bases, with 7 bases spanning the gap.